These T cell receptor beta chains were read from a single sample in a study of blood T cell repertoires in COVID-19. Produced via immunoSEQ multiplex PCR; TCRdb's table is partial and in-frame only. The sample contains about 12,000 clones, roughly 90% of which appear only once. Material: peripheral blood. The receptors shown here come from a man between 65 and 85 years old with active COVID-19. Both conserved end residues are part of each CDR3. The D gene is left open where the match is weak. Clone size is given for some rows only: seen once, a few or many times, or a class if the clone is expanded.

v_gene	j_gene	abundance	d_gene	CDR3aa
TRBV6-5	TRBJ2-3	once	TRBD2	CASSSGGPRDTQYF
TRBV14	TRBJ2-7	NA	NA	CASSSTNGVFEQYF
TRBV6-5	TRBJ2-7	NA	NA	CASIRGREQYF
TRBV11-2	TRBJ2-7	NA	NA	CASSSVGSNYEQYF
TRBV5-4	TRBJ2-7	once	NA	CASSTITRNEQYF
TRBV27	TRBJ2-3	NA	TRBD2	CASSLLMGRGTSGNTDTQYF
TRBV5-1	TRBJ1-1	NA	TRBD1	CASSLGQGSEAFF
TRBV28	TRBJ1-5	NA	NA	CASSASLGGSAQHF
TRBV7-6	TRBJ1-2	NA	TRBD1	CASSLAGQASEYGYTF
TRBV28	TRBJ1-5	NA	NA	CASSSGTSNQPQHF
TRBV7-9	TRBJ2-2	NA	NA	CASSLGGTTGELFF
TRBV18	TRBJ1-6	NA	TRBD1	CASSPGQVDNSPLHF
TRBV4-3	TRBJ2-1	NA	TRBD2	CASSQDRWTRSDEQFF
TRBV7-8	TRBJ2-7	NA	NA	CASSLDIRGTLSGEQYF
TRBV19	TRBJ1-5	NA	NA	CASISRTYDQPQHF
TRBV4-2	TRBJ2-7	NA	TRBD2	CASSQATGTSGVDEQYF
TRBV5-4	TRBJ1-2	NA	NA	CASSLSGRVDYGYTF
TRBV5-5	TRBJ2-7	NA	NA	CASRRGTTYEQYF
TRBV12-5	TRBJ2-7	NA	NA	CASGLNRFPEDEQYF
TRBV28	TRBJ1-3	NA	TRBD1	CASAAGGTGNTIYF
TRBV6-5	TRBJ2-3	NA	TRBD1	CASRRTGIADTQYF
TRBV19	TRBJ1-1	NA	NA	CASSRPGGRTEAFF
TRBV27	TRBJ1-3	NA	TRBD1	CASSRQGIGTIYF
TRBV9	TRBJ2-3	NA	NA	CASSPRGAATDTQYF
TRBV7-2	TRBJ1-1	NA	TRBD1	CASSSMTGVYTEAFF
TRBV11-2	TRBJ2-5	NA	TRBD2	CASRILPGLAGGGETQYF
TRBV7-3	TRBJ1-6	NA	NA	CASSLRQDNSPLHF
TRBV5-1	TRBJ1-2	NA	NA	CASRDPGGEYGYTF
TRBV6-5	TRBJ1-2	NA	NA	CARGPGSHYGYTF
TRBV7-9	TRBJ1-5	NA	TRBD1	CASSPTSGGDQPQHF
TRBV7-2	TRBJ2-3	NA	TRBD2	CASSLETSGPTQYF
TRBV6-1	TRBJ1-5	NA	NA	CASSEGELSTQHF
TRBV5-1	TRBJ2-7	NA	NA	CASSPGSSLYEQYF
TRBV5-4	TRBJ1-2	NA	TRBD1	CASSARDRDGYTF
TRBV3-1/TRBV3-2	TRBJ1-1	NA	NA	CASSQGQLTNTEAFF
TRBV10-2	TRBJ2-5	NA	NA	CASIPLAYDETQYF
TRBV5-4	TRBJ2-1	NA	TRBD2	CASSPTLAGGPHEQFF
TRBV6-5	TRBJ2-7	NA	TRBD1	CASRGWTGESYEQYF
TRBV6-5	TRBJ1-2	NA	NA	CASSYYNRGGYTF
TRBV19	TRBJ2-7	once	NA	CASSPQDSGPYEQYF
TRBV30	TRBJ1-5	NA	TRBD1	CAWSYLDRAGQPQHF
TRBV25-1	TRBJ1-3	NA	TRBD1	CASSRQGRGNTIYF
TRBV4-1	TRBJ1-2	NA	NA	CASSQEVQGYYGYTF
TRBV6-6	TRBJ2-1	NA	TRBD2	CASRPGTSLPSYNEQFF
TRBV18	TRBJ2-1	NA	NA	CASSLQSPAADEQFF
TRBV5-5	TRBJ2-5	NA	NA	CASSLRGRGETQYF
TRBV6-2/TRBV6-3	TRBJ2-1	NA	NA	CASSLGLHNEQFF
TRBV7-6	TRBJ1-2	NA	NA	CASSSRGGGRGYTF